This TCR beta chain is drawn from a study of cytomegalovirus exposure and HLA in healthy donors. Study results and caveats: Rare TCR sequences predominated, though certain public TCRs were found in many donors. Overall, around 160 TCR beta chains were annotated as cytomegalovirus-associated.

V was trimmed by 6 bases and J by 6 bases, leaving 14 bases between them. The CDR3 sequence is 13 residues long. Germline loops: CDR1 SNHLY, CDR2 FYNNEI. For this clone: Its antigen is not identified.

PCR used 60 Vbeta primers and 13 Jbeta primers. Clones were read by immunoSEQ multiplex PCR, and TCRdb kept only the in-frame ones, dropping some. The sample yields over 150,000 clones, of which the top ten take up 0.65% to 0.75%. Despite likely unrecorded immune exposures, the donors were nominally healthy at the time of sampling. The TCR originated in a boy aged 10-17 years in good health and CMV-seronegative. Sequencing was done on a sample of PBMCs. This chain joins TRBV2 and TRBJ1-1; a possible D gene is TRBD1 (6 bases). The CDR3 is CASSITGSSEAFF. In DNA, the CDR3 is TGTGCCAGCAGCATAACAGGGAGTTCTGAAGCTTTCTTT.